This entry lists 20 T cell receptor beta chains sequenced from one sample in a study of post-analysis software for immune sequencing data. Points from the study as a whole: Higher frequency in patients than in controls was seen for about five TRBV segments, with TRBV5-6, TRBV5-1 and TRBV20-1 among them.

Unique-molecular-identifier-tagged TCR beta cDNA libraries were used. TCRdb reanalysed the PCR reads using MiXCR and keeps one entry per CDR3 protein. The table lists about 500,000 distinct CDR3 sequences, 40% to 55% of them singletons. These receptors have no identified antigens. Sequences were obtained from blood. These TCRs come from a girl under 18 with multiple sclerosis.

This chain uses TRBV12-3 or TRBV12-4 with TRBJ1-4; D is uncertain. Trimming removed 5 bases at V and 5 bases at J, with 18 bases between. The CDR3 spans 16 residues. The CDR3 spells CASSLSNWGGNEKLFF. CDR3 nucleotides: TGTGCCAGCAGTCTAAGCAACTGGGGAGGAAATGAAAAACTGTTTTTT.

The chain employs TRBV5-5 and TRBJ1-2; TRBD1 matches at 9 bases. Per the germline V gene, CDR1 is SGHKS and CDR2 is YYEKEE (reference sequence). With 4 bases clipped from V and 7 bases from J, the junction kept 8 bases outside the gene matches. This CDR3 comprises 14 residues. CDR3 DNA sequence: TGTGCCAGCAGCCTCGGACAGGGGCCCGGTGGCTACACCTTC. The encoded protein is CASSLGQGPGGYTF.

This clonotype was recorded many times. V usage is TRBV5-1 and J usage is TRBJ2-7; D not resolved. The CDR3 runs 13 residues. V was clipped by 0 bases and J by 3 bases, with 7 bases between them. Germline lookup yields CDR1 SGHRS and CDR2 YFSETQ. The CDR3 reads CASSLDRSYEQYF. CDR3 in DNA: TGCGCCAGCAGCTTGGATCGGAGCTACGAGCAGTACTTC.

In its sample, this clonotype was seen a few times. This sequence joins TRBV6-5 and TRBJ2-2; a weak D match, TRBD1 (6 bases). This CDR3 region has 16 residues. Germline V gives CDR1 MNHEY, CDR2 SVGAGI. Trimming removed 0 bases from V and 5 bases from J, with 13 bases in between. CDR3 sequence (DNA): TGTGCCAGCAGTTACTCAGGGACATTTTCAACCGGGGAGCTGTTTTTT. Translation gives CASSYSGTFSTGELFF.

This clonotype was seen a handful of times. The chain's CDR3 is CASSWRENNEQFF. The CDR3 bases are TGCGCCAGCAGCTGGCGGGAGAATAATGAGCAGTTCTTC. The V call is TRBV5-1, the J call TRBJ2-1; 7 bases align to TRBD2. The germline V gene has CDR1 SGHRS and CDR2 YFSETQ. The CDR3 runs to 13 residues. Trimming removed 3 bases from V and 7 bases from J; junction bases left unmatched: 4.

This clonotype came up once. V and J are TRBV7-8 and TRBJ2-4, with 7 bases matching TRBD2. The J call may not be correct, given that the DNA end is closer to TRBJ2-7. The CDR3 totals 16 residues. Germline values: CDR1 SGHVS, CDR2 FQNEAQ. For the CDR3, the DNA is TGTGCCAGCAGCCCAACGATAAAGGCGGGGGTATACGAGCAGTACTTC. This translates into CASSPTIKAGVYEQYF.

CDR3 residues: CASSFGDSMAHEQYF. The CDR3 DNA is TGTGCCAGCAGCTTCGGGGACAGTATGGCCCACGAGCAGTACTTC. The chain has TRBV5-6 and TRBJ2-7; 7 bases align to TRBD1. Trimming removed 2 bases from V and 5 bases from J; junction bases left unmatched: 10. The CDR3 covers 15 residues. Looked up from germline, CDR1 is SGHDT and CDR2 is YYEEEE.

The chain uses TRBV20-1 and TRBJ2-5; 12 bases agree with TRBD2. The germline CDR1 and CDR2 sequences are DFQATT and SNEGSKA (reference sequence). With V trimmed by 3 bases and J by 4 bases, 3 bases remained unmatched. The CDR3 loop spans 14 amino acids. The CDR3 loop is CSARTSGSTETQYF. The CDR3 DNA follows: TGCAGTGCTAGGACTAGCGGGAGCACAGAGACCCAGTACTTC.

The table lists this clonotype with many counts. The chain carries TRBV7-2 and TRBJ2-5, with 8 bases aligning to TRBD1. Losses at the gene ends were 1 base for V and 5 bases for J; bases not matched to a gene: 12. The CDR3 loop spans 17 amino acids. Germline V CDR1 and CDR2: SGHTA, FQGNSA. The CDR3 is CASSLGGAGGLMETQYF. CDR3 nucleotide sequence: TGTGCCAGCAGCTTAGGGGGGGCAGGGGGCTTGATGGAGACCCAGTACTTC.

The gene calls are TRBV20-1 and TRBJ2-3, with TRBD2 matching over 9 bases. The length of the CDR3 is 16 residues. V was pared by 3 bases and J by 1 base, with 8 bases of the junction left unmatched. CDR1 is DFQATT, CDR2 SNEGSKA, per germline (reference sequence). The CDR3 nucleotides read TGCAGTGCTAGGTCGGCTAGCGGGGTACGCACAGATACGCAGTATTTT. Translated, it gives CSARSASGVRTDTQYF.

This clonotype was seen more than once but under ten times. The chain recombines TRBV12-3 or TRBV12-4 with TRBJ1-2, with D hard to call. V was cut by 5 bases and J by 6 bases, with 13 bases left in between. The CDR3 loop spans 13 amino acids. Here the CDR3 reads CASSLLFGNGYTF. CDR3 nucleotide sequence: TGTGCCAGCAGTCTTTTATTCGGCAATGGCTACACCTTC.

This clonotype turned up a few times. V usage is TRBV7-6 and J usage is TRBJ2-3; D uncertain. The length of the CDR3 is 14 residues. Germline values: CDR1 SGHVS, CDR2 FNYEAQ. V lost 2 bases to trimming and J lost 1 base, with 7 bases between them. The CDR3, as DNA: TGTGCCAGCAGCTTAAATAGGGGCACAGATACGCAGTATTTT. Its protein is CASSLNRGTDTQYF.

The chain couples TRBV7-8 to TRBJ1-2, with D perhaps matching TRBD1 (5 bases). From germline, CDR1 is SGHVS and CDR2 FQNEAQ. CDR3 length: 14 amino acids. V was clipped by 0 bases and J by 6 bases, with 11 bases between them. CDR3 coding DNA: TGTGCCAGCAGCTTAGCGCTGGGGGTCGATGGCTACACCTTC. Translation gives CASSLALGVDGYTF.

The gene calls are TRBV12-3 or TRBV12-4 and TRBJ2-7; 7 nucleotides agree with TRBD1. The CDR3 runs 14 residues. V lost 1 base and J lost 2; bases outside the gene matches: 2. CDR3 protein: CASSLEGGPYEQYF. CDR3 nucleotide sequence: TGTGCCAGCAGTTTAGAAGGGGGCCCCTACGAGCAGTACTTC.

V and J are TRBV7-6 and TRBJ2-7; 7 bases map to TRBD1. Per germline, CDR1 SGHVS and CDR2 FNYEAQ. V lost 5 bases and J lost 2; bases outside the gene matches: 6. The CDR3 sequence is 14 residues long. This chain's CDR3 is CASSKTGSTYEQYF. The CDR3 bases are TGTGCCAGCAGCAAGACAGGGTCGACCTACGAGCAGTACTTC. Full variable domain (remainder filled in from reference TRBV7-6 and TRBJ2-7): GAGVSQSPRYKVTKRGQDVALRCDPISGHVSLYWYRQALGQGPEFLTYFNYEAQQDKSGLPNDRFSAERPEGSISTLTIQRTEQRDSAMYRCASSKTGSTYEQYFGPGTRLTVT.

This clonotype has just one count. The rearrangement joins TRBV10-3 to TRBJ1-1; D not certain. Trimming took 0 bases from V and 8 from J, leaving 7 bases between them. This CDR3 comprises 12 residues. From germline, CDR1 is ENHRY and CDR2 SYGVKD. Written as DNA, the CDR3 is TGTGCCATCAGTGAGTCGGCCGTAGAAGCTTTCTTT. It translates to CAISESAVEAFF.

The chain carries TRBV12-3 or TRBV12-4 and TRBJ1-2; 9 bases are shared with TRBD1. The CDR3 sequence is 14 residues long. V lost 5 bases, J lost 2 bases, and 3 bases stayed unmatched. CDR3 loop: CASSRTGANYGYTF. CDR3 sequence (DNA): TGTGCCAGCAGTCGGACAGGGGCCAACTATGGCTACACCTTC.

The chain employs TRBV20-1 and TRBJ2-7; possible D gene TRBD2, 6 bases. This CDR3 is 15 amino acids long. The germline V gene encodes CDR1 DFQATT and CDR2 SNEGSKA (reference sequence). V was pared by 0 bases and J by 0 bases, with 12 bases between. As DNA, the CDR3 is TGCAGTGCTAGAGAGGGCGGGGAATCCTCCTACGAGCAGTACTTC. This encodes CSAREGGESSYEQYF.

This clonotype showed up just a few times. This chain links TRBV6-1 with TRBJ2-5; 8 positions agree with TRBD2. The DNA end is more similar to TRBJ2-7, so the J call may be wrong. CDR3 length: 17 amino acids. Germline values: CDR1 MNHNS, CDR2 SASEGT. CDR3 nucleotide sequence: TGTGCCAGCAGTGAAGCGAAACAGCGGGAGAATTACTACGAGCAGTACTTC. Its protein product is CASSEAKQRENYYEQYF.

The chain links TRBV20-1 to TRBJ2-1; possible D gene TRBD2, 5 bases. Germline-derived CDR1 and CDR2 are DFQATT and SNEGSKA (reference sequence). This CDR3 is built from 12 residues. The CDR3 DNA sequence: TGCAGCTCCTCCGGGGACTACAATGAGCAGTTCTTC. This gives the protein CSSSGDYNEQFF.